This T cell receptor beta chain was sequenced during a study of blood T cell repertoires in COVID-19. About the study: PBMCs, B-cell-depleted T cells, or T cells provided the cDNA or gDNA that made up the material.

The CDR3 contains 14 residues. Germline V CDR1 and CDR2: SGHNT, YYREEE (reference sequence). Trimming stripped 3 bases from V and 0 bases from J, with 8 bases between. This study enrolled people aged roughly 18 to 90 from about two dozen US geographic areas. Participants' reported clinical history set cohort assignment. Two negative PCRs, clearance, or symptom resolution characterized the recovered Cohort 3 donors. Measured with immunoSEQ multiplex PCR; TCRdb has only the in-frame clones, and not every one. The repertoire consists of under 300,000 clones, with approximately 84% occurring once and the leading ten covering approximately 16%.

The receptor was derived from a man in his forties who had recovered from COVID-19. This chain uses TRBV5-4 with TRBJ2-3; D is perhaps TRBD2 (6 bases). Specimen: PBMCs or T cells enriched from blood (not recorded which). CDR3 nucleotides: TGTGCCAGCAGCTCTGGACTAAGCACAGATACGCAGTATTTT. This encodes CASSSGLSTDTQYF.